A single sample is the source of the 17 T cell receptor beta chains below, sequenced in a study of lymphopenia after photon versus proton radiotherapy. Generated by immunoSEQ multiplex PCR, the TCRdb table keeps only in-frame clones and is missing some. This table has more than 45,000 clones, about 92% appearing once. The material was peripheral blood, obtained from a patient treated with photon-based radiotherapy. The receptors derive from a middle-aged woman with cholangiocarcinoma.

Written as DNA, the CDR3 is TGTGCCACCGGCTCTGAAATGCTAGCGGTCCACGGGGTTTACAATGAGCAGTTCTTC. Encoded protein: CATGSEMLAVHGVYNEQFF. The chain employs TRBV28 and TRBJ2-1; 7 bases fit TRBD2. V shed 10 bases, J shed 4 bases, and the junction held 25 bases outside the gene matches. Germline loops: CDR1 MDHEN, CDR2 SYDVKM. The length of the CDR3 is 19 residues.

This chain links TRBV5-1 with TRBJ1-3; no reliable D call. Per the germline V gene, CDR1 is SGHRS and CDR2 is YFSETQ. The ends were cut back, 0 bases at V and 0 bases at J, with 1 base in the middle. The CDR3 sequence is 13 residues long. CDR3 nucleotide sequence: TGCGCCAGCAGCTTGGCCTCTGGAAACACCATATATTTT. Its translation is CASSLASGNTIYF. The whole variable domain, filled in from reference TRBV5-1 and TRBJ1-3, reads KAGVTQTPRYLIKTRGQQVTLSCSPISGHRSVSWYQQTPGQGLQFLFEYFSETQRNKGNFPGRFSGRQFSNSRSEMNVSTLELGDSALYLCASSLASGNTIYFGEGSWLTVV.

The chain links TRBV21-1 to TRBJ2-1; the table assigns TRBD2, which was not confirmed against the DNA. TRBV21-1 is listed as a pseudogene. The CDR3 spans 16 residues. The CDR3 spells CASSSRGSGSGNEQFF. CDR3 nucleotide sequence: TGTGCCAGCAGCTCCCGCGGTAGCGGGAGTGGGAATGAGCAGTTCTTC.

This clone turned up a few times. The V gene is TRBV11-2, the J gene TRBJ2-7; D may match TRBD1 or TRBD2 (5 bases each). The CDR3 is 16 residues long. Deletions cut 0 bases from V and 6 bases from J, with 18 bases between. CDR1 is SGHAT and CDR2 is FQNNGV in the germline V gene. The CDR3 sequence is CASSLDPRQGPFEQYF. DNA of the CDR3: TGTGCCAGCAGCTTAGATCCTCGGCAGGGACCTTTCGAGCAGTACTTC. Looking up the rest from reference TRBV11-2 and TRBJ2-7 gives the full variable domain: EAGVAQSPRYKIIEKRQSVAFWCNPISGHATLYWYQQILGQGPKLLIQFQNNGVVDDSQLPKDRFSAERLKGVDSTLKIQPAKLEDSAVYLCASSLDPRQGPFEQYFGPGTRLTVT.

The V and J genes are TRBV28 and TRBJ1-2, with 8 positions matching TRBD1. CDR3 length equals 14 residues. J was trimmed by 7 bases and V by 6 bases; bases with no gene match: 10. Germline V gene data show CDR1 as MDHEN and CDR2 as SYDVKM. This CDR3 is CASSPGQVRLGYTF. The CDR3 DNA sequence: TGTGCCAGCAGCCCGGGACAGGTTCGACTTGGCTACACCTTC.

The chain couples TRBV4-3 to TRBJ1-2; perhaps TRBD1 as D (6 bases). CDR3 size: 13 residues. Germline CDR1 LGHNA, CDR2 YSLEER. V gave up 4 bases and J gave up 4 bases, with 10 bases separating them. CDR3 loop: CASSPGQTYGYTF. CDR3 coding DNA: TGCGCCAGCAGCCCAGGACAGACCTATGGCTACACCTTC.

The CDR3 spells CASSVGAGMSGANVLTF. The CDR3 DNA is TGTGCCAGCAGCGTAGGGGCAGGGATGTCTGGGGCCAACGTCCTGACTTTC. This chain uses TRBV9 with TRBJ2-6; D perhaps matches TRBD1 (5 bases). Trimming removed 0 bases at V and 1 base at J, with 11 bases between. The CDR3 spans 17 residues. The germline V gene encodes CDR1 SGDLS and CDR2 YYNGEE.

This chain uses TRBV2 with TRBJ2-1; 11 nucleotides match TRBD2. This CDR3 has 14 residues. Germline loops: CDR1 SNHLY, CDR2 FYNNEI. Trimming removed 8 bases from V and 8 bases from J; junction bases left unmatched: 8. This chain's CDR3 is CASGLSGGAHEQFF. CDR3 nucleotide sequence: TGTGCCAGCGGACTTAGCGGGGGGGCTCATGAGCAGTTCTTC.

V usage is TRBV2 and J usage is TRBJ2-2; possibly TRBD2 for D (7 bases). The CDR3 consists of 16 residues. Trimming removed 2 bases from V and 2 bases from J, with 12 bases in between. The germline gives CDR1 SNHLY, CDR2 FYNNEI. The CDR3 nucleotides read TGTGCCAGCAGTGAAAAGGGGGGGCCTAACACCGGGGAGCTGTTTTTT. Its translation is CASSEKGGPNTGELFF.

The genes are TRBV9 and TRBJ2-2, with D possibly TRBD2 on 6 matching bases. The CDR3 loop spans 16 amino acids. The V end lost 2 bases, the J end lost 7 bases, and 18 bases lay between the germline ends. Germline V gives CDR1 SGDLS, CDR2 YYNGEE. Here the CDR3 DNA reads TGTGCCAGCAGCGTGCGGCGGGACTCAGCGGACGGGGAGCTGTTTTTT. Translation: CASSVRRDSADGELFF. The variable domain in full, with the rest retrieved from reference TRBV9 and TRBJ2-2, is DSGVTQTPKHLITATGQRVTLRCSPRSGDLSVYWYQQSLDQGLQFLIQYYNGEERAKGNILERFSAQQFPDLHSELNLSSLELGDSALYFCASSVRRDSADGELFFGEGSRLTVL.

The chain combines TRBV28 with TRBJ2-7, with D perhaps TRBD2 (5 bases). Germline V gives CDR1 MDHEN, CDR2 SYDVKM. The V and J ends lost 7 bases and 2 bases respectively, with 15 bases between them. This CDR3 is 14 amino acids long. CDR3 protein: CASTRLAPPYEQYF. For the CDR3, the DNA is TGTGCCAGCACGCGGCTAGCCCCCCCCTACGAGCAGTACTTC.

V and J are TRBV7-9 and TRBJ2-2; 9 bases are a match to TRBD2. After removal of 5 bases from V and 4 bases from J, the junction contained 5 bases not matched to a gene. The length of the CDR3 is 15 residues. The germline gives CDR1 SEHNR, CDR2 FQNEAQ (reference sequence). CDR3 amino acids: CASSPRGGGTGELFF. DNA of the CDR3: TGTGCCAGCAGCCCCCGCGGGGGGGGCACCGGGGAGCTGTTTTTT.

The chain is built from TRBV20-1 and TRBJ2-7; no clear D. The V end lost 3 bases, the J end lost 7 bases, and 10 bases lay between the germline ends. Germline V gene lookup returns CDR1 DFQATT and CDR2 SNEGSKA (reference sequence). This CDR3 is 11 amino acids long. CDR3 in DNA: TGCAGTGCTAGTAGGTTGAAGGAGCAGTACTTC. As protein: CSASRLKEQYF.

The CDR3 DNA sequence: TGTGCCAGCAGCCCACAAAGGGACGGAGGGAACATTCAGTACTTC. Translation gives CASSPQRDGGNIQYF. The chain joins TRBV7-2 to TRBJ2-4; a possible D gene is TRBD2 (6 bases). The length of the CDR3 is 15 residues. The V and J ends lost 5 bases and 7 bases respectively, with 18 bases between them. CDR1 is SGHTA, CDR2 FQGNSA, per germline.

The gene calls are TRBV7-8 and TRBJ1-2; tentatively, D is TRBD1 (5 bases). The V and J ends lost 5 bases and 7 bases respectively, with 17 bases between them. The CDR3 runs 14 residues. CDR1 SGHVS and CDR2 FQNEAQ come from the germline V gene. The CDR3, as DNA: TGTGCCAGCAGCCCGAGGGAAGGGAGGGGTGGCTACACCTTC. It translates to CASSPREGRGGYTF.

This chain joins TRBV11-3 and TRBJ2-3; 8 bases are shared with TRBD1. With V trimmed by 4 bases and J by 2 bases, 5 bases remained unmatched. The CDR3 consists of 15 residues. Germline V CDR1 and CDR2: SGHNT, YENEEA. The CDR3 region has the DNA TGTGCCAGCAGCTCAGGACAGGGACCCACAGATACGCAGTATTTT. Translation: CASSSGQGPTDTQYF. Full variable domain (missing parts from reference TRBV11-3 and TRBJ2-3): EAGVVQSPRYKIIEKKQPVAFWCNPISGHNTLYWYLQNLGQGPELLIRYENEEAVDDSQLPKDRFSAERLKGVDSTLKIQPAELGDSAVYLCASSSGQGPTDTQYFGPGTRLTVL.

CDR3 region: CASSRKTAGPGEQYF. The CDR3, as DNA: TGTGCCAGCAGCCGGAAAACCGCAGGGCCGGGTGAGCAGTACTTC. The chain couples TRBV5-8 to TRBJ2-7; D is perhaps TRBD1 (5 bases). The CDR3 sequence is 15 residues long. V was cut by 4 bases and J by 7 bases, with 21 bases left in between. CDR1 SGHTS and CDR2 YDEGEE come from the germline V gene.